The present entry profiles one TCR beta chain with its context. Its specificity is not known. CDR3 length equals 19 residues. Germline CDR1 ENHRY, CDR2 SYGVKD. V lost 0 bases and J 0 bases, leaving 20 bases between the germline ends. This entry belongs to a study of cytomegalovirus exposure and HLA in healthy donors. PCR primers comprised 60 Vbeta and 13 Jbeta primers. Sequenced by immunoSEQ multiplex PCR; TCRdb stores in-frame clones only, minus some. This table holds nearly 200,000 clones, around four fifths found once. Study outcomes and limitations: The analysis excluded some indistinguishable V segments, including TRBV6-2 and TRBV6-3. Altogether, some 170 TCR beta chains were recorded as cytomegalovirus-associated. Serostatus for CMV was the only available immune exposure information. There were several of the most significant clusters that appeared linked to common viral pathogens in a later analysis.

The receptor was derived from a woman between 45 and 60 years old in good health and CMV-seropositive. The source material was PBMCs. The chain couples TRBV10-3 to TRBJ1-1; possible D gene TRBD1, 6 bases. As DNA, the CDR3 is TGTGCCATCAGTGAGTCCCACTTGCGGGGGCTGAGGTTGAACACTGAAGCTTTCTTT. As protein: CAISESHLRGLRLNTEAFF.